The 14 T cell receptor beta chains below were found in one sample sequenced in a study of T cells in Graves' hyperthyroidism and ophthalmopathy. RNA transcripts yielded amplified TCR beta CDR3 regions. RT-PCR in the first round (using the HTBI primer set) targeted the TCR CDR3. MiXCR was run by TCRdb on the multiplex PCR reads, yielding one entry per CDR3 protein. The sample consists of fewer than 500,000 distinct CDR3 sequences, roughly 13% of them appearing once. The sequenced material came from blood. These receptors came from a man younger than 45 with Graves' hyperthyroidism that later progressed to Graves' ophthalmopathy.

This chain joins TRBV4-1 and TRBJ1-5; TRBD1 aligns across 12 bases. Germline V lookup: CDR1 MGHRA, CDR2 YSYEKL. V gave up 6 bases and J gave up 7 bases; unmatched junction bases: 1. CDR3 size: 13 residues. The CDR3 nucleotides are TGCGCCAGCAGGGGGACAGGGGGCCAGCCCCAGCATTTT. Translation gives CASRGTGGQPQHF.

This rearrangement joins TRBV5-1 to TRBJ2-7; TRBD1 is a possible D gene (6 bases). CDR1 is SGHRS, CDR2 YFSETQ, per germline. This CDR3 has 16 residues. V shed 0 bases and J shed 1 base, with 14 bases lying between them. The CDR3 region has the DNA TGCGCCAGCAGCTTGGGTTTCAGGGGCCAATCCTACGAGCAGTACTTC. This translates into CASSLGFRGQSYEQYF.

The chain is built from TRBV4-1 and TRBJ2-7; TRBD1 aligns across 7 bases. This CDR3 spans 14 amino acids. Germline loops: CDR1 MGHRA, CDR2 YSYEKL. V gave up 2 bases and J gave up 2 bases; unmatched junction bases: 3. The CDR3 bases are TGCGCCAGCAGCCAAAACAGGGGACCCTACGAGCAGTACTTC. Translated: CASSQNRGPYEQYF.

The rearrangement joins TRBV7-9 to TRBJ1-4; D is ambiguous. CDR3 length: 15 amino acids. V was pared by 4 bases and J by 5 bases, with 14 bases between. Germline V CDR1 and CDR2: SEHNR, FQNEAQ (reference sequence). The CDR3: CASSSRSSGNEKLFF. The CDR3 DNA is TGTGCCAGCAGCTCCCGATCCTCAGGAAATGAAAAACTGTTTTTT.

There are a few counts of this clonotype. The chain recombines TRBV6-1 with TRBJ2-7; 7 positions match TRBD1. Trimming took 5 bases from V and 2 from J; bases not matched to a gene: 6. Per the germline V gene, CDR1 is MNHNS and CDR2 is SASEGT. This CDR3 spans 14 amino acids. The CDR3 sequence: CASSPNRGPYEQYF. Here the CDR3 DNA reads TGTGCCAGCAGTCCGAACAGGGGACCCTACGAGCAGTACTTC.

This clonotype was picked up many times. CDR3 loop: CASPRTGNYGYTF. The CDR3 DNA follows: TGTGCCTCGCCCCGGACGGGAAACTATGGCTACACCTTC. The chain joins TRBV30 to TRBJ1-2; D is ambiguous. V was trimmed by 7 bases and J by 2 bases, leaving 14 bases between them. Germline loops: CDR1 GTSNPN, CDR2 SVGIG (reference sequence). The CDR3 is 13 residues long.

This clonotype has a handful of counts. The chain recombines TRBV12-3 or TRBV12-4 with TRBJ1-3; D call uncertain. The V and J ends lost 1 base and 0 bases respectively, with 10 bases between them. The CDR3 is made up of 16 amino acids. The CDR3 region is CASSLEASYSGNTIYF. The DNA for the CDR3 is TGTGCCAGCAGTTTAGAGGCATCCTACTCTGGAAACACCATATATTTT.

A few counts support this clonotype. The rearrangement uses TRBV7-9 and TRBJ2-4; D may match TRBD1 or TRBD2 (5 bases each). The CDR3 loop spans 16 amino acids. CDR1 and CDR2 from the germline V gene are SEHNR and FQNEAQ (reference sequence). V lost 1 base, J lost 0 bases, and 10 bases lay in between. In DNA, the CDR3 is TGTGCCAGCAGCTTAGTAAGGGGAGCAGCCAAAAACATTCAGTACTTC. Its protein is CASSLVRGAAKNIQYF.

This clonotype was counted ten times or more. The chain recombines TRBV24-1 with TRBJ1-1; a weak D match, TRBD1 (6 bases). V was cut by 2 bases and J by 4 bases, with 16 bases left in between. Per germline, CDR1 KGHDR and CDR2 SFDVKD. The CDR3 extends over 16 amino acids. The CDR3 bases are TGTGCCACCAGTGATTGGAAGGGACAATACGGCACTGAAGCTTTCTTT. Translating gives CATSDWKGQYGTEAFF.

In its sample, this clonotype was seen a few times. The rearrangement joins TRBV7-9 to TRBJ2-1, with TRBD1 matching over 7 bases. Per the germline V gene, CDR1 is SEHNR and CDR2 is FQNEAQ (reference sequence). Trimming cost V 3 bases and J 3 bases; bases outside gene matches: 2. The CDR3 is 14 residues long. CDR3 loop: CASSFDRVYNEQFF. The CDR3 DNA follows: TGTGCCAGCAGCTTCGACAGGGTCTACAATGAGCAGTTCTTC.

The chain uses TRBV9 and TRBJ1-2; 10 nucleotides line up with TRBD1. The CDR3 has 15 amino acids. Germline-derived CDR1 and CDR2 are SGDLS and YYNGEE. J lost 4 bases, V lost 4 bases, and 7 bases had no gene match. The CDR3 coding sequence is TGTGCCAGCAGCCCCGGGACAGGGGTACCCTATGGCTACACCTTC. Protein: CASSPGTGVPYGYTF.

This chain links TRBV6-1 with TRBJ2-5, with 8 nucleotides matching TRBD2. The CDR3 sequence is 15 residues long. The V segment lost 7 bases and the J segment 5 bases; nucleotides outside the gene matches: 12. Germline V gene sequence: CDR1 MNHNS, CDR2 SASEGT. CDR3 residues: CASNPGRERHETQYF. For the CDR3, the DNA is TGTGCCAGCAACCCCGGGAGGGAGCGGCATGAGACCCAGTACTTC.

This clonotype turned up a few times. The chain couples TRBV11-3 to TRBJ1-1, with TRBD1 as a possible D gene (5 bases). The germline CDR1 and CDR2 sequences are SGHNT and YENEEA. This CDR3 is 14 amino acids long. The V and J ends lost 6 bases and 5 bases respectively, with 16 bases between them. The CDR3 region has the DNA TGTGCCAGCAGTCTTCTAGGGACCCCAACTGAAGCTTTCTTT. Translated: CASSLLGTPTEAFF. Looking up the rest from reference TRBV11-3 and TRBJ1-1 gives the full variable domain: EAGVVQSPRYKIIEKKQPVAFWCNPISGHNTLYWYLQNLGQGPELLIRYENEEAVDDSQLPKDRFSAERLKGVDSTLKIQPAELGDSAVYLCASSLLGTPTEAFFGQGTRLTVV.

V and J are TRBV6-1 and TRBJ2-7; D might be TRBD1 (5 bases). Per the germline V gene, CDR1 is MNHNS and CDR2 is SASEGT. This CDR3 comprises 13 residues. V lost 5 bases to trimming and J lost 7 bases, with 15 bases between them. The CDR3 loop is CASSYYQGREQYF. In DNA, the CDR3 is TGTGCCAGCAGTTATTATCAGGGCAGGGAGCAGTACTTC.